This TCR beta chain was identified during a study of vaccination and CD4 T cells after COVID-19. Regarding the study as a whole: The study sampled relatively few convalescent patients and omitted early post-infection timepoints.

Germline V gene lookup returns CDR1 SGHAT and CDR2 FQDESV (reference sequence). The length of the CDR3 is 14 residues. V was cut by 3 bases and J by 7 bases, with 13 bases left in between. Oncomine TCR Beta short-read sequencing was applied to DNA from cultured CD4+ T cells. Cultured CD4+ T cells yielded the extracted genomic DNA. TCRdb processed the PCR reads anew with MiXCR; each CDR3 protein has one entry. The sample yields some 10,000 distinct CDR3 sequences, under 35% seen once. Treatment described: roughly 10-day PBMC culture with coronavirus spike peptide pools or control peptides (ViraFEST assay). Harvesting of the unexposed donor's CD4+ T cells predated the COVID-19 pandemic (2011-2018). Peptide-pool expansion of antigen-specific T cells preceded TCR sequencing in ViraFEST. With regard to this clonotype: Its cognate antigen is unknown.

This receptor was identified in a human donor in good health. The J gene is TRBJ2-1, the V gene TRBV11-1; D perhaps matches TRBD2 (5 bases). The sequenced material came from CD4+ T cells from blood, cultured in vitro. CDR3 sequence: CASSLMDSGNEQFF. The DNA for the CDR3 is TGTGCCAGCAGCTTGATGGATTCGGGGAATGAGCAGTTCTTC. The complete variable domain, with remaining parts taken from reference TRBV11-1 and TRBJ2-1, reads EAEVAQSPRYKITEKSQAVAFWCDPISGHATLYWYRQILGQGPELLVQFQDESVVDDSQLPKDRFSAERLKGVDSTLKIQPAELGDSAMYLCASSLMDSGNEQFFGPGTRLTVL.